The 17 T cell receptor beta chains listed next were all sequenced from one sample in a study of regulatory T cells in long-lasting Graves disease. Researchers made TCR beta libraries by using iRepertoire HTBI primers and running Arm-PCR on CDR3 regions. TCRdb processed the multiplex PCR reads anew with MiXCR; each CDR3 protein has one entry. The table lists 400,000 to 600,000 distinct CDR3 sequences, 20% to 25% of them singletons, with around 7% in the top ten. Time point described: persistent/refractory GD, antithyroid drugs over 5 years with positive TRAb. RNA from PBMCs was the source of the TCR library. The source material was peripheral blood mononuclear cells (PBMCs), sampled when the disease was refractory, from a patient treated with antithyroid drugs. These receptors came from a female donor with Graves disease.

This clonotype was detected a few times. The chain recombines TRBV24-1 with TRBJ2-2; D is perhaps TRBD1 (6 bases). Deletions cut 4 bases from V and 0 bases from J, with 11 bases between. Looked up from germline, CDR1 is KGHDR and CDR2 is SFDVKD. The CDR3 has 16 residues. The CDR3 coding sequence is TGTGCCACCAGTGAGCCGACAGGCACGAACACCGGGGAGCTGTTTTTT. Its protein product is CATSEPTGTNTGELFF.

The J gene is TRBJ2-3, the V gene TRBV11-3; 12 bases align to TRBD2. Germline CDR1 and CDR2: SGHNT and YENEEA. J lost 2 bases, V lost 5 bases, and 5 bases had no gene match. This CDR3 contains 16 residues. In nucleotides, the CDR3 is TGTGCCAGCAGCACCGGACTAGCGGGGAACACAGATACGCAGTATTTT. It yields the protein CASSTGLAGNTDTQYF.

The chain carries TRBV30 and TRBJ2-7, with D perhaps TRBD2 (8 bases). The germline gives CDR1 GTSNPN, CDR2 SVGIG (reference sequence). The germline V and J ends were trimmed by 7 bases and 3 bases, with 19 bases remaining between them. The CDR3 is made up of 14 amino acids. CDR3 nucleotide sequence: TGTGCCTCGACGGGAGGGGGCGATTTCTACGAGCAGTACTTC. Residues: CASTGGGDFYEQYF.

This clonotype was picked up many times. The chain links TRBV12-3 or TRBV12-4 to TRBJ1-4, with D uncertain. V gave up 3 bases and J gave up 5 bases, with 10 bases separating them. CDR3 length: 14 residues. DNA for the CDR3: TGTGCCAGCAGTTTTTTGACCACGAATGAAAAACTGTTTTTT. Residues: CASSFLTTNEKLFF.

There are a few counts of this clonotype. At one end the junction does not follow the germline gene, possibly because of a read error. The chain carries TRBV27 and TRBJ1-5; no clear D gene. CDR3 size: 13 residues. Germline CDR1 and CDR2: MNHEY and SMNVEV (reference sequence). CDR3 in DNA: TGTGCCAACAGTCCACAATTTAGACAGCCCCAGCATTTT. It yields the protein CANSPQFRQPQHF.

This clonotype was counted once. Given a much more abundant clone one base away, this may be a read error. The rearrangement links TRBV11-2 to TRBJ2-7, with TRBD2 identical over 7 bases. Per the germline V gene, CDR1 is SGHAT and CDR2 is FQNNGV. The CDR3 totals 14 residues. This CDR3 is CASSSLSGTYELYF. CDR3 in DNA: TGTGCCAGCAGCTCCTTGAGCGGGACCTACGAGCTGTACTTC. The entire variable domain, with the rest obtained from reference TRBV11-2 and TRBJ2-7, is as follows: EAGVAQSPRYKIIEKRQSVAFWCNPISGHATLYWYQQILGQGPKLLIQFQNNGVVDDSQLPKDRFSAERLKGVDSTLKIQPAKLEDSAVYLCASSSLSGTYELYFGPGTRLTVT.

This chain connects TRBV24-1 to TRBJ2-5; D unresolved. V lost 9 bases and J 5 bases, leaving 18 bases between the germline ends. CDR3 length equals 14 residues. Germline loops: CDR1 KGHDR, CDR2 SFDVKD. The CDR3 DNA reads TGTGCCACCTCAAGGTCCGGGTCGCGGGAGACCCAGTACTTC. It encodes CATSRSGSRETQYF.

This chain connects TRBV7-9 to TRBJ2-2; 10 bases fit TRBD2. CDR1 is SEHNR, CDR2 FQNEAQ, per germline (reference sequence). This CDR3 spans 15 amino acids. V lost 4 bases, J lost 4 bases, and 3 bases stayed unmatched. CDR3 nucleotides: TGTGCCAGCAGCTCCCAGCGGGAGGGCACCGGGGAGCTGTTTTTT. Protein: CASSSQREGTGELFF.

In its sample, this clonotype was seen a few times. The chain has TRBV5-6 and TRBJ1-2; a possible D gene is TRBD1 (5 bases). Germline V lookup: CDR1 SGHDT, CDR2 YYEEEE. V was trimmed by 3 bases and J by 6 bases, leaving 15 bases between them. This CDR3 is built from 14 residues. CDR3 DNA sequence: TGTGCCAGCAGCTGGGGTTCAGGGATAGATGGCTACACCTTC. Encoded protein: CASSWGSGIDGYTF. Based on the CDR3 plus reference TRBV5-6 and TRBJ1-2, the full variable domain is DAGVTQSPTHLIKTRGQQVTLRCSPKSGHDTVSWYQQALGQGPQFIFQYYEEEERQRGNFPDRFSGHQFPNYSSELNVNALLLGDSALYLCASSWGSGIDGYTFGSGTRLTVV.

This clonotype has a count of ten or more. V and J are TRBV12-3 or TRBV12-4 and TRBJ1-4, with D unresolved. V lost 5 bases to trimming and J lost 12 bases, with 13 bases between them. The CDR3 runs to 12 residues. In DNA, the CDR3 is TGTGCCAGCAGTCTCCAGTCCGGGCAACTGTTTTTT. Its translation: CASSLQSGQLFF.

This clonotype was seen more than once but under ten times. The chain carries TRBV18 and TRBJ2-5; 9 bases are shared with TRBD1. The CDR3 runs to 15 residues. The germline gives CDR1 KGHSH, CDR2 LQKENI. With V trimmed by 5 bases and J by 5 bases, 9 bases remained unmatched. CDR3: CASSSDRGAGETQYF. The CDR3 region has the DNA TGTGCCAGCTCATCGGACAGGGGCGCTGGGGAGACCCAGTACTTC.

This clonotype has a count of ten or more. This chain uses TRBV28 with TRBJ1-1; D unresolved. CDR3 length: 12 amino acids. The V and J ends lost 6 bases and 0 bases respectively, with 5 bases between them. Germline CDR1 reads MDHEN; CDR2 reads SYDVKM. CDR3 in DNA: TGTGCCAGCAGAATAATGAACACTGAAGCTTTCTTT. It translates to CASRIMNTEAFF.

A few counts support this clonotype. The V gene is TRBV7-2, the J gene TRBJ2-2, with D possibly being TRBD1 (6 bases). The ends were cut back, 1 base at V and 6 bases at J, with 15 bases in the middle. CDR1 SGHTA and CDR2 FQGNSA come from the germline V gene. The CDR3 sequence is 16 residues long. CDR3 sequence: CASSLGVQGSAGELFF. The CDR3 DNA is TGTGCCAGCAGCTTAGGAGTACAGGGATCTGCCGGGGAGCTGTTTTTT.

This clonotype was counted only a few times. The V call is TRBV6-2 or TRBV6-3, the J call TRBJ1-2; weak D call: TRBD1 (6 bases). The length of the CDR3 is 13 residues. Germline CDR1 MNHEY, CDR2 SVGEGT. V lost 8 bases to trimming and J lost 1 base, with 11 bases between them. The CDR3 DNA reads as TGTGCCAGCCTAACAGGGAATAACTATGGCTACACCTTC. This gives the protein CASLTGNNYGYTF.

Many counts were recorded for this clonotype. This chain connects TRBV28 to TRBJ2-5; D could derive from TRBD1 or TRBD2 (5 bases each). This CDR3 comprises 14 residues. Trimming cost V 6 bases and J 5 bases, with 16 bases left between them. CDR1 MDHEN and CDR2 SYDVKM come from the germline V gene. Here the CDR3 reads CASRPGPGTETQYF. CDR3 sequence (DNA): TGTGCCAGCAGACCGGGACCGGGTACGGAGACCCAGTACTTC.

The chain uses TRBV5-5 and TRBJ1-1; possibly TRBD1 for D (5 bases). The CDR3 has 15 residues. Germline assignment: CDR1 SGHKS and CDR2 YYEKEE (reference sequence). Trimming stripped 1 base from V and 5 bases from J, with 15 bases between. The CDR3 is CASSLYGLGGTEAFF. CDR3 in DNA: TGTGCCAGCAGCTTGTACGGTTTGGGGGGGACTGAAGCTTTCTTT.

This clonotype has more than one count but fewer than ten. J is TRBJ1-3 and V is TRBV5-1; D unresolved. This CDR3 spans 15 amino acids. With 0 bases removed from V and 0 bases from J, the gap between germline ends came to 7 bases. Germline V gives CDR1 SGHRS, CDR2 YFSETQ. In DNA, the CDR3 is TGCGCCAGCAGCTTGGGCGATTACTCTGGAAACACCATATATTTT. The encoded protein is CASSLGDYSGNTIYF.